These T cell receptor beta chains were read from a single sample in a study of T cell responses to AZD1222 COVID-19 vaccine. The data were produced by immunoSEQ multiplex PCR, yet TCRdb's version contains in-frame clones alone and is incomplete. The data hold approximately 120,000 clones, with more than 80% observed a single time. Material: peripheral blood, obtained on day 0 of AZD1222 vaccination. Receptors were obtained from an adult in good health. Each CDR3 is given with its conserved first and last residue. The D gene is left open where the match is weak. Part of the rows lack a size; the others show once, few, many or a class for expanded clones.

V,size,J,D,length,CDR3,DNA
TRBV28,NA,TRBJ1-5,NA,20,CASSLFITRRGNGSNQPQHF,TGTGCCAGCAGTTTATTTATAACGAGGCGGGGAAATGGAAGCAATCAGCCCCAGCATTTT
TRBV11-2,NA,TRBJ1-4,NA,11,CASSFSEKLFF,TGTGCCAGCAGCTTTAGCGAAAAACTGTTTTTT
TRBV28,NA,TRBJ1-5,NA,18,CASSLLIPSTDGNQPQHF,TGTGCCAGCAGTTTACTAATACCCTCAACTGACGGCAATCAGCCCCAGCATTTT
TRBV18,NA,TRBJ1-3,TRBD1,16,CASSPGQGLSGNTIYF,TGTGCCAGCTCACCAGGACAGGGACTCTCTGGAAACACCATATATTTT
TRBV7-8,NA,TRBJ2-5,NA,15,CASSPALAGRETQYF,TGTGCCAGCAGCCCGGCTCTTGCGGGGCGGGAGACCCAGTACTTC
TRBV6-5,NA,TRBJ1-3,NA,16,CASSYGRGRRGNTIYF,TGTGCCAGCAGTTATGGTCGGGGGAGGAGGGGAAACACCATATATTTT
TRBV5-1,NA,TRBJ2-5,NA,13,CASSLATQETQYF,TGCGCCAGCAGCTTGGCGACACAAGAGACCCAGTACTTC
TRBV21-1,once,TRBJ1-5,NA,15,CASSNNRGPNQPQHF,TGTGCCAGCAGCAATAATAGGGGCCCTAATCAGCCCCAGCATTTT
TRBV29-1,NA,TRBJ2-3,NA,12,CSVTALPDTQYF,TGCAGCGTTACCGCCCTCCCGGATACGCAGTATTTT
TRBV3-1/TRBV3-2,NA,TRBJ2-2,TRBD1,15,CASSHRTGVTGELFF,TGTGCCAGCAGCCACAGGACAGGGGTCACCGGGGAGCTGTTTTTT
TRBV11-2,NA,TRBJ1-5,NA,13,CASSPQRDQPQHF,TGTGCCAGCAGCCCCCAGCGGGATCAGCCCCAGCATTTT
TRBV2,NA,TRBJ1-5,NA,13,CASLGQLNQPQHF,TGTGCCAGCCTAGGCCAGCTCAATCAGCCCCAGCATTTT
TRBV7-3,NA,TRBJ2-2,NA,12,CASSLSSGELFF,TGTGCCAGCAGCTTAAGTTCCGGGGAGCTGTTTTTT
TRBV5-1,NA,TRBJ1-1,NA,14,CASSTDGLNTEAFF,TGCGCCAGCAGTACCGACGGACTGAACACTGAAGCTTTCTTT
TRBV28,NA,TRBJ1-4,TRBD1,18,CASSFLPGSQGADEKLFF,TGTGCCAGCAGTTTTCTTCCCGGCAGTCAGGGGGCAGATGAAAAACTGTTTTTT
TRBV4-2,NA,TRBJ1-1,NA,15,CASSRVAGDGTEAFF,TGTGCCAGCAGCCGGGTAGCAGGGGACGGCACTGAAGCTTTCTTT
TRBV3-1/TRBV3-2,NA,TRBJ2-2,TRBD2,14,CASRGGECTGELFF,TGTGCCAGCAGGGGAGGGGAATGCACCGGGGAGCTGTTTTTT
TRBV7-6,NA,TRBJ1-1,NA,14,CASSRDRWNTEAFF,TGTGCCAGCAGCCGAGACAGGTGGAACACTGAAGCTTTCTTT
TRBV11-2,once,TRBJ1-2,TRBD1,16,CASSLDFATGPYGYTF,TGTGCCAGCAGCTTAGATTTCGCGACAGGGCCCTATGGCTACACCTTC
TRBV12-3/TRBV12-4,NA,TRBJ1-3,NA,11,CASSFRNTIYF,TGTGCCAGCAGTTTTCGGAACACCATATATTTT
TRBV19,once,TRBJ2-1,NA,12,CASRALTNEQFF,TGTGCCAGTAGGGCACTGACCAATGAGCAGTTCTTC
TRBV19,NA,TRBJ2-5,NA,17,CASSIDSHPIAQETQYF,TGTGCCAGTAGTATCGACAGCCACCCAATCGCCCAAGAGACCCAGTACTTC
TRBV3-1/TRBV3-2,NA,TRBJ1-2,NA,13,CASSQDPGNGYTF,TGTGCCAGCAGCCAAGATCCAGGGAATGGCTACACCTTC
TRBV12-3/TRBV12-4,NA,TRBJ2-2,NA,13,CASSERATGELFF,TGTGCCAGCAGTGAGCGTGCGACCGGGGAGCTGTTTTTT
TRBV4-3,few,TRBJ1-1,TRBD1,14,CASSRDRGNTEAFF,TGCGCCAGCAGCAGGGACAGGGGGAACACTGAAGCTTTCTTT
TRBV30,NA,TRBJ2-7,NA,12,CAWGGGGYEQYF,TGTGCCTGGGGAGGGGGCGGGTACGAGCAGTACTTC
TRBV28,NA,TRBJ2-7,TRBD2,15,CASSLLGTSAYEQYF,TGTGCCAGCAGTTTATTAGGGACTAGCGCTTACGAGCAGTACTTC
TRBV3-1/TRBV3-2,NA,TRBJ1-1,NA,15,CASSQDSQGTTEAFF,TGTGCCAGCAGCCAAGATTCCCAGGGGACCACTGAAGCTTTCTTT
TRBV29-1,few,TRBJ1-2,NA,12,CSVVGAVYGYTF,TGCAGCGTTGTTGGGGCTGTCTATGGCTACACCTTC
TRBV12-3/TRBV12-4,NA,TRBJ1-2,NA,12,CASSAVGYGYTF,TGTGCCAGCAGTGCCGTGGGCTATGGCTACACCTTC
TRBV7-2,NA,TRBJ2-1,NA,13,CASDPGFNNEQFF,TGTGCCAGCGATCCAGGGTTTAATAATGAGCAGTTCTTC
TRBV21-1,NA,TRBJ1-1,NA,16,CASSARRHSLNTEAFF,TGTGCCAGCAGCGCCCGTCGACACTCATTGAACACTGAAGCTTTCTTT
TRBV7-3,NA,TRBJ2-3,TRBD2,18,CASSLTGLAGGRGDTQYF,TGTGCCAGCAGCTTAACCGGACTAGCGGGGGGGCGAGGAGATACGCAGTATTTT
TRBV3-1/TRBV3-2,NA,TRBJ1-2,NA,12,CASSPQGHLATF,TGTGCCAGCAGCCCCCAAGGACATTTAGCCACCTTC
TRBV11-2,NA,TRBJ1-2,NA,14,CASRVLGGSYGYTF,TGTGCCAGCAGAGTGCTGGGCGGGAGCTATGGCTACACCTTC
TRBV5-6,NA,TRBJ1-4,TRBD1,16,CASSLTIQGADEKLFF,TGTGCCAGCAGCCTCACCATACAGGGGGCGGATGAAAAACTGTTTTTT
TRBV23-1,NA,TRBJ2-7,NA,9,CARGSRQYF,TGCGCCAGGGGAAGTAGGCAGTACTTC
TRBV7-2,once,TRBJ2-7,NA,14,CASSPGHISYEQYF,TGTGCCAGCAGCCCAGGGCATATTTCCTACGAGCAGTACTTC